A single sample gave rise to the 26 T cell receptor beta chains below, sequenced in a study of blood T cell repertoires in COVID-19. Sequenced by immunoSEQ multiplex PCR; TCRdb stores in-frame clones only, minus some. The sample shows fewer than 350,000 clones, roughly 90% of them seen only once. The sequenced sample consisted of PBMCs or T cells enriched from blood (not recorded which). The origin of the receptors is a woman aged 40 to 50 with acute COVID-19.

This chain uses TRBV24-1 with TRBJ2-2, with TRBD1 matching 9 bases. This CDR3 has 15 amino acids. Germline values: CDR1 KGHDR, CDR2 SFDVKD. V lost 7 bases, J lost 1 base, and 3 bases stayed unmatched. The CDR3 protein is CATRRTGENTGELFF. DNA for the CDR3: TGTGCCACCAGAAGGACAGGGGAGAACACCGGGGAGCTGTTTTTT.

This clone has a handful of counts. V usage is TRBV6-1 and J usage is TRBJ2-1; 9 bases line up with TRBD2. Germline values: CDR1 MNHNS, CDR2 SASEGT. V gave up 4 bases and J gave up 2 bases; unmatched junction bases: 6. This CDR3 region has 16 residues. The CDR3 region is CASSVELAGPYNEQFF. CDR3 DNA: TGTGCCAGCAGTGTCGAGCTAGCGGGGCCCTACAATGAGCAGTTCTTC.

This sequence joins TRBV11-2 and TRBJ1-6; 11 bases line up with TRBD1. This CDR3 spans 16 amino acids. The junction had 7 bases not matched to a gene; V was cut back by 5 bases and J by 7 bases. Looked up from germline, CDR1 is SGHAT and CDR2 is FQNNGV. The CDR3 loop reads CASSAGTGGWNSPLHF. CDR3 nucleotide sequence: TGTGCCAGCAGCGCCGGGACAGGGGGATGGAATTCACCCCTCCACTTT.

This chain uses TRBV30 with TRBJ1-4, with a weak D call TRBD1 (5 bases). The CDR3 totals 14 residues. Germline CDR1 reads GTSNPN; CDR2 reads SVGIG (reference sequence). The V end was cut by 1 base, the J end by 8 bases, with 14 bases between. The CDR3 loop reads CAWSGGRGGEKLFF. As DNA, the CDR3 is TGTGCCTGGAGTGGGGGTCGCGGGGGGGAAAAACTGTTTTTT.

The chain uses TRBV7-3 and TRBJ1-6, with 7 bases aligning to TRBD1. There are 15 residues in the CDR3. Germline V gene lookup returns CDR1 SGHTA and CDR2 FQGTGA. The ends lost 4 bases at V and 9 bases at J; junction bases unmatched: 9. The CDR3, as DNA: TGTGCCAGCAGCTACGATGGACAGGCTGGTTCACCCCTCCACTTT. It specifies CASSYDGQAGSPLHF.

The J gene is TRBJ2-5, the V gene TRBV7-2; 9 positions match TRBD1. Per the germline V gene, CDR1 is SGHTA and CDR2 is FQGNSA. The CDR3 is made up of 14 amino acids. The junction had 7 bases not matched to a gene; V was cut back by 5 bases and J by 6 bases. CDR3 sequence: CASSVKTGGKTQYF. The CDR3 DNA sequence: TGTGCCAGCAGCGTCAAGACAGGGGGAAAGACCCAGTACTTC.

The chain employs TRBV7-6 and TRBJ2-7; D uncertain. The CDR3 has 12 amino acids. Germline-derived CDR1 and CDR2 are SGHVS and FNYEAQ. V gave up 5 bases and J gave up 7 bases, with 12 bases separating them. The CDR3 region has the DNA TGTGCCAGCAGCACTTACTACGGGGAGCAGTACTTC. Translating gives CASSTYYGEQYF.

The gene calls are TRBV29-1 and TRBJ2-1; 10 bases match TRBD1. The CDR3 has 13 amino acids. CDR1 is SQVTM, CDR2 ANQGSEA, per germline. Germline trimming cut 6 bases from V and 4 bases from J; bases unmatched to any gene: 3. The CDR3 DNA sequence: TGCAGCGTAAGACAGGGGGCTTACAATGAGCAGTTCTTC. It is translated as CSVRQGAYNEQFF.

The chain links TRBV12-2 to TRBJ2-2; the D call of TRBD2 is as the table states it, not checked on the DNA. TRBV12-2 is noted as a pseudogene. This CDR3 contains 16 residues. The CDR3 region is CASRTPRVHNTGELFF. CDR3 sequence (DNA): TGTGCAAGTCGCACCCCACGGGTCCATAACACCGGGGAGCTGTTTTTT.

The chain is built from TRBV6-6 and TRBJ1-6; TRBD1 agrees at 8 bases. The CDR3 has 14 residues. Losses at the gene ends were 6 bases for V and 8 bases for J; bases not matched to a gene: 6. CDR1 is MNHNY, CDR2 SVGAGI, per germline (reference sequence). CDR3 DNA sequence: TGTGCCAGCAGGCCCGGGACAGGATATTCACCCCTCCACTTT. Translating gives CASRPGTGYSPLHF.

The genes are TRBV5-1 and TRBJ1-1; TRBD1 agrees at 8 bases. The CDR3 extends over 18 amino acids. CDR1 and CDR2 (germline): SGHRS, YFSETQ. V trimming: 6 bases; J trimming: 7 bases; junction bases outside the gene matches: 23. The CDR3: CASNKGIGTGIMVNEAFF. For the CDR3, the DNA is TGCGCCAGCAACAAGGGCATCGGGACAGGCATAATGGTAAATGAAGCTTTCTTT.

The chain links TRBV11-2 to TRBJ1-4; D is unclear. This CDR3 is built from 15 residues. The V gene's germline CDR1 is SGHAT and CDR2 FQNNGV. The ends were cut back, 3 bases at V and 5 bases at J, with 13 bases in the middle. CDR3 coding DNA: TGTGCCAGCAGCTTTGGGCGGAGAGGGAATGAAAAACTGTTTTTT. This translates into CASSFGRRGNEKLFF.

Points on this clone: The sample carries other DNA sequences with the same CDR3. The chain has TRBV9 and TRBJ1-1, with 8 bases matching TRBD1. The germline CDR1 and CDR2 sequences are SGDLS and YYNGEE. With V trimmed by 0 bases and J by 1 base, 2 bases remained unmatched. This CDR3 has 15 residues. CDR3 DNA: TGTGCCAGCAGCGTAGGACAGGGGACGAACACTGAAGCTTTCTTT. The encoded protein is CASSVGQGTNTEAFF.

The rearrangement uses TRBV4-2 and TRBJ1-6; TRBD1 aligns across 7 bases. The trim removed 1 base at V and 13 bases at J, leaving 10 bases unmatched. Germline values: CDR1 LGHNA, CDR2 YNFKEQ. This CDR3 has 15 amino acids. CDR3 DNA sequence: TGTGCCAGCAGCCAAGCCCGGGACAGAACTCAGCCCCTCCACTTT. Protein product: CASSQARDRTQPLHF.

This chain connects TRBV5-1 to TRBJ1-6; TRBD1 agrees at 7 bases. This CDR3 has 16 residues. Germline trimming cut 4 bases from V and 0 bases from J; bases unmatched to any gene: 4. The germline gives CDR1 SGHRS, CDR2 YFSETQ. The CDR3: CASSTGQTSYNSPLHF. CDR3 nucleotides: TGCGCCAGCAGCACGGGACAGACCTCCTATAATTCACCCCTCCACTTT.

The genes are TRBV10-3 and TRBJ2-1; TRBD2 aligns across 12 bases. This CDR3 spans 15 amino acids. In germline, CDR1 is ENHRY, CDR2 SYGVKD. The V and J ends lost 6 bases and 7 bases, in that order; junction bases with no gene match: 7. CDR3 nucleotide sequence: TGTGCCATCAGACCCACTAGCGGGGGGCGGAATGAGCAGTTCTTC. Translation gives CAIRPTSGGRNEQFF.

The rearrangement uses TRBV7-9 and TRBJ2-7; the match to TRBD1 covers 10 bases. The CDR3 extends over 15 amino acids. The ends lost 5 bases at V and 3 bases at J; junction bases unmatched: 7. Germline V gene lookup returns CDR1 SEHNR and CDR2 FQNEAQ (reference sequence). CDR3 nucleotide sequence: TGTGCCAGCAGCGCCGGGACAGGGGCCCTCTACGAGCAGTACTTC. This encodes CASSAGTGALYEQYF.

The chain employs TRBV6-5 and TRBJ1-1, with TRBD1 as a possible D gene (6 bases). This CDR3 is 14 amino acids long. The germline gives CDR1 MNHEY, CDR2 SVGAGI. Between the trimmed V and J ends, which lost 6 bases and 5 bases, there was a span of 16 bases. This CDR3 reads CASRPDRRRTEAFF. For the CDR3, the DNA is TGTGCCAGCAGGCCCGACAGGAGGCGGACTGAAGCTTTCTTT.

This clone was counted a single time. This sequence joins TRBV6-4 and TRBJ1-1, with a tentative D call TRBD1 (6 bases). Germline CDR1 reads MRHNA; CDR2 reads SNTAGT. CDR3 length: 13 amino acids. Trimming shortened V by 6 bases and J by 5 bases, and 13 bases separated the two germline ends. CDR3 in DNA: TGTGCCAGCAGCCGCAGGGGAGATACTGAAGCTTTCTTT. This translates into CASSRRGDTEAFF.

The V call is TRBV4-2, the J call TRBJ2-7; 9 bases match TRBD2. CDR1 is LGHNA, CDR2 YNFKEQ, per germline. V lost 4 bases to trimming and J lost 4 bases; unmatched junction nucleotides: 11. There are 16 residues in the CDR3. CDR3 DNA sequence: TGTGCCAGCAGCCCCACCCATAGCGGGGGCCTTTACGAGCAGTACTTC. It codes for CASSPTHSGGLYEQYF.

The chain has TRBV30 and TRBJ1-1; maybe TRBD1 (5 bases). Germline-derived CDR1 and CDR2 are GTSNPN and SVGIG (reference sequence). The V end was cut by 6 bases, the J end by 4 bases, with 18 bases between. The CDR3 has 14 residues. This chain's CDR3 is CACKRGGGLTEAFF. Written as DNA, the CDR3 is TGTGCCTGCAAACGGGGGGGAGGCCTCACTGAAGCTTTCTTT.

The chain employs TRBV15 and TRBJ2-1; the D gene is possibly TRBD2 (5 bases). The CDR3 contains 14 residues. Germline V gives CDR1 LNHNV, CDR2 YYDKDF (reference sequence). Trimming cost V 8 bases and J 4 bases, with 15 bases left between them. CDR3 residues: CATGERVGYNEQFF. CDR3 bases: TGTGCCACCGGGGAGCGAGTGGGTTACAATGAGCAGTTCTTC.

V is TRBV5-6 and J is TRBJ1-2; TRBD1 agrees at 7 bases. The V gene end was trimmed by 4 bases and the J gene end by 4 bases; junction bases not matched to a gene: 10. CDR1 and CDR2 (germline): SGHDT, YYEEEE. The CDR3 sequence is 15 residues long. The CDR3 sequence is CASSPGTAISYGYTF. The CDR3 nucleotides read TGTGCCAGCAGCCCCGGGACAGCCATTTCCTATGGCTACACCTTC.

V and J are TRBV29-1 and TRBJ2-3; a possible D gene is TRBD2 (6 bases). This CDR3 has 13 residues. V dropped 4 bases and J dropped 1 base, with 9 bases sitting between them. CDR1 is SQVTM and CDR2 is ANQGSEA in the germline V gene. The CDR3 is CSVVWGGTDTQYF. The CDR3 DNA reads TGCAGCGTTGTTTGGGGGGGCACAGATACGCAGTATTTT.

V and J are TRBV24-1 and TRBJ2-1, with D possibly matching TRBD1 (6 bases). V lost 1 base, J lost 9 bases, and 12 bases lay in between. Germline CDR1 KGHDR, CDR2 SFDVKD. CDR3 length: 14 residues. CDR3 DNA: TGTGCCACCAGTGATTTTACAGGGAGAGGTGAGCAGTTCTTC. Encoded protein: CATSDFTGRGEQFF.

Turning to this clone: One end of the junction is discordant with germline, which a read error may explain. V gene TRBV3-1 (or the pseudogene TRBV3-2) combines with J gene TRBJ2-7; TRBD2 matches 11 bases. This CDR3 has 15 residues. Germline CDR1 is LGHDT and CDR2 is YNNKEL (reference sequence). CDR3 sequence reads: CANSLLAGASYEQYF. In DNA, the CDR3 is TGTGCCAACAGCCTACTAGCGGGGGCCTCCTACGAGCAGTACTTC.